The 32 T cell receptor beta chains below all came from one sample that was sequenced in a study of monozygotic twins with inflammatory bowel disease (dated by TCRdb to the late 2010s). The library was prepared using 5' RACE. Instrument on record: Illumina HiSeq 2500. Through TCRdb reprocessing, the reads give one entry per CDR3 protein sequence; DNA is omitted. The sample's table lists a count of 110,000 to 150,000 distinct CDR3 sequences. The ten largest clones add up to about 1.2% of the sample. The sample comprised blood. The source is a human donor with ulcerative colitis or Crohn's disease, or a healthy co-twin of an affected twin (not recorded which).

The chain links TRBV27 to TRBJ1-4; TCRdb's D call of TRBD1 is untestable without DNA. Germline V lookup: CDR1 MNHEY, CDR2 SMNVEV (reference sequence). The CDR3 is 16 residues long. The CDR3 here is CASSLWGDGHDEKLFF.

The chain is built from TRBV7-8 and TRBJ2-7; TCRdb lists TRBD1, though no DNA is available to test this call. The germline V gene has CDR1 SGHVS and CDR2 FQNEAQ. This CDR3 is 14 amino acids long. The CDR3 region is CASSYRDRVYEQYF.

This sequence joins TRBV3-1 and TRBJ2-1; TCRdb's D gene call, TRBD2, goes unchecked for lack of DNA. This CDR3 has 15 amino acids. Germline V gene lookup returns CDR1 LGHDT and CDR2 YNNKEL (reference sequence). This chain's CDR3 is CASSAEGREIDEQFF.

The chain links TRBV24-1 to TRBJ2-1; as DNA is missing, the TRBD2 call by TCRdb cannot be tested. CDR1 is KGHDR, CDR2 SFDVKD, per germline. This CDR3 is built from 19 residues. CDR3: CATSEAGLAGVSSYNEQFF.

The V gene is TRBV12-3 or TRBV12-4, the J gene TRBJ2-2; no DNA is available, so the TRBD2 call from TCRdb remains unchecked. This CDR3 is built from 17 residues. The CDR3 here is CASSPLTSGPSTGELFF.

The chain's CDR3 is CASSPGTTQPEQYF. The chain combines TRBV28 with TRBJ2-7; the TCRdb call, TRBD2, lacks DNA for checking. CDR1 is MDHEN, CDR2 SYDVKM, per germline. The CDR3 length is 14 residues.

The rearrangement links TRBV19 to TRBJ2-1; TCRdb proposes TRBD2, but this gene call is untestable without DNA. Per germline, CDR1 LNHDA and CDR2 SQIVND (reference sequence). This CDR3 region has 15 residues. Here the CDR3 reads CASGYGTSGYNEQFF. Combining the CDR3 with reference TRBV19 and TRBJ2-1 gives the whole variable domain DGGITQSPKYLFRKEGQNVTLSCEQNLNHDAMYWYRQDPGQGLRLIYYSQIVNDFQKGDIAEGYSVSREKKESFPLTVTSAQKNPTAFYLCASGYGTSGYNEQFFGPGTRLTVL.

This rearrangement joins TRBV7-2 to TRBJ2-5; there is no DNA to check the TCRdb D call of TRBD1. The CDR3 consists of 14 residues. Germline loops: CDR1 SGHTA, CDR2 FQGNSA. The CDR3 sequence: CASSQGGRQETQYF.

The chain has TRBV6-6 and TRBJ1-1; TCRdb's D call, TRBD1, is unchecked because there is no DNA. This CDR3 has 13 residues. Per the germline V gene, CDR1 is MNHNY and CDR2 is SVGAGI (reference sequence). The chain's CDR3 is CASLQALNTEAFF.

The J gene is TRBJ2-7, the V gene TRBV6-2 or TRBV6-3; with no DNA, the TCRdb D assignment of TRBD2 cannot be verified. Germline assignment: CDR1 MNHEY and CDR2 SVGEGT. This CDR3 is built from 14 residues. CDR3 in amino acids: CASSRGLGVYEQYF.

This chain uses TRBV6-2 or TRBV6-3 with TRBJ2-1; absent DNA, TCRdb's TRBD2 call cannot be checked. Germline CDR1 MNHEY, CDR2 SVGEGT. The CDR3 length is 13 residues. CDR3 region: CASRPAVFNEQFF.

The V gene is TRBV5-1, the J gene TRBJ2-1; without DNA, the TCRdb call of TRBD1 cannot be checked. The CDR3 spans 18 residues. Germline assignment: CDR1 SGHRS and CDR2 YFSETQ. The CDR3 reads CASSFRDRGQSNYNEQFF.

The chain has TRBV5-1 and TRBJ2-5; TCRdb reports TRBD1, a call that lacks DNA to check it against. The CDR3 covers 13 residues. Per germline, CDR1 SGHRS and CDR2 YFSETQ. This CDR3 reads CASSYSGAETQYF.

The chain has TRBV24-1 and TRBJ2-5; TCRdb's D call of TRBD2 is untestable without DNA. Germline-derived CDR1 and CDR2 are KGHDR and SFDVKD. The CDR3 has 15 amino acids. The CDR3 protein is CATRGTSGNQETQYF.

This chain's CDR3 is CASSYSWILGNNEQFF. The chain combines TRBV6-5 with TRBJ2-1; TCRdb picks TRBD1, but there is no DNA to check that call. The CDR3 is made up of 16 amino acids. Germline V gene sequence: CDR1 MNHEY, CDR2 SVGAGI.

The chain joins TRBV20-1 to TRBJ2-1; the TRBD1 assignment by TCRdb is unverifiable without DNA. CDR1 DFQATT and CDR2 SNEGSKA come from the germline V gene (reference sequence). The CDR3 runs 16 residues. CDR3 sequence reads: CSAGPTGDFTYDEQFF.

The rearrangement links TRBV4-1 to TRBJ2-7; there is no DNA to check the TCRdb D call of TRBD2. Germline V CDR1 and CDR2: MGHRA, YSYEKL. The CDR3 extends over 18 amino acids. Here the CDR3 reads CASSQGTPGLGLTYEQYF.

V and J are TRBV12-3 or TRBV12-4 and TRBJ2-4; without DNA, the TCRdb call of TRBD2 cannot be checked. CDR3 length: 18 amino acids. The CDR3 protein is CASSSGPQTSGSKNIQYF.

The chain uses TRBV29-1 and TRBJ1-1; the TRBD1 assignment by TCRdb is unverifiable without DNA. This CDR3 spans 13 amino acids. Germline V CDR1 and CDR2: SQVTM, ANQGSEA. The CDR3 sequence is CSVEGGLRIEAFF.

This sequence joins TRBV3-1 and TRBJ2-7; no DNA is available, so the TRBD1 call from TCRdb remains unchecked. CDR3 length: 14 residues. Germline-derived CDR1 and CDR2 are LGHDT and YNNKEL (reference sequence). The CDR3 sequence is CASSLGRDNYEQYF.

The V call is TRBV7-2, the J call TRBJ2-1; no DNA is available, so the TRBD2 call from TCRdb remains unchecked. This CDR3 has 15 residues. Per the germline V gene, CDR1 is SGHTA and CDR2 is FQGNSA. The CDR3 reads CASSLTSGMYNEQFF.

This chain uses TRBV5-1 with TRBJ2-5; TCRdb outputs TRBD2, but without DNA this stays unchecked. The CDR3 extends over 15 amino acids. Germline V gives CDR1 SGHRS, CDR2 YFSETQ. Here the CDR3 reads CASSADNLSRETQYF.

The chain joins TRBV7-2 to TRBJ1-1. CDR1 and CDR2 (germline): SGHTA, FQGNSA. The CDR3 sequence is 14 residues long. CDR3: CASSLVQVNTEAFF.

V is TRBV20-1 and J is TRBJ2-1; TCRdb calls TRBD1, which cannot be checked without DNA. CDR1 DFQATT and CDR2 SNEGSKA come from the germline V gene (reference sequence). CDR3 length equals 16 residues. The chain's CDR3 is CSAGFLGGFGYNEQFF.

The chain combines TRBV7-2 with TRBJ2-1; TCRdb's D call of TRBD2 is untestable without DNA. The CDR3 runs to 11 residues. Germline V CDR1 and CDR2: SGHTA, FQGNSA. The CDR3 here is CASSTRTSPFF.

The V call is TRBV7-9, the J call TRBJ2-2. Germline V lookup: CDR1 SEHNR, CDR2 FQNEAQ (reference sequence). The CDR3 has 13 amino acids. CDR3 sequence reads: CASSPGFTGELFF. Variable domain in full (rest from reference TRBV7-9 and TRBJ2-2): DTGVSQNPRHKITKRGQNVTFRCDPISEHNRLYWYRQTLGQGPEFLTYFQNEAQLEKSRLLSDRFSAERPKGSFSTLEIQRTEQGDSAMYLCASSPGFTGELFFGEGSRLTVL.

The chain recombines TRBV20-1 with TRBJ2-7; lacking DNA, the TRBD2 call made by TCRdb goes unchecked. The germline CDR1 and CDR2 sequences are DFQATT and SNEGSKA (reference sequence). The CDR3 is 13 amino acids. This chain's CDR3 is CSAGTSGHYEQYF.

This sequence joins TRBV28 and TRBJ2-1. The CDR3 has 11 amino acids. Germline V gene data show CDR1 as MDHEN and CDR2 as SYDVKM. This chain's CDR3 is CASSRFGEQFF. Full variable domain (remainder filled in from reference TRBV28 and TRBJ2-1): DVKVTQSSRYLVKRTGEKVFLECVQDMDHENMFWYRQDPGLGLRLIYFSYDVKMKEKGDIPEGYSVSREKKERFSLILESASTNQTSMYLCASSRFGEQFFGPGTRLTVL.

The V gene is TRBV7-2, the J gene TRBJ2-7; as DNA is missing, the TRBD2 call by TCRdb cannot be tested. This CDR3 has 17 amino acids. Germline V gene data show CDR1 as SGHTA and CDR2 as FQGNSA. The chain's CDR3 is CASSLGEGGQRSYEQYF.

The J gene is TRBJ2-1, the V gene TRBV20-1. The germline V gene has CDR1 DFQATT and CDR2 SNEGSKA (reference sequence). The CDR3 covers 11 residues. The CDR3 loop reads CSARGFNEQFF.

The chain uses TRBV18 and TRBJ1-5. Germline loops: CDR1 KGHSH, CDR2 LQKENI. The CDR3 contains 17 residues. CDR3: CASSQAGTGLSNQPQHF.

The rearrangement uses TRBV12-3 or TRBV12-4 and TRBJ2-1; TCRdb's assignment of TRBD2 cannot be checked, as there is no DNA. CDR3 length: 16 amino acids. This CDR3 reads CASSLGRSGSSNEQFF.